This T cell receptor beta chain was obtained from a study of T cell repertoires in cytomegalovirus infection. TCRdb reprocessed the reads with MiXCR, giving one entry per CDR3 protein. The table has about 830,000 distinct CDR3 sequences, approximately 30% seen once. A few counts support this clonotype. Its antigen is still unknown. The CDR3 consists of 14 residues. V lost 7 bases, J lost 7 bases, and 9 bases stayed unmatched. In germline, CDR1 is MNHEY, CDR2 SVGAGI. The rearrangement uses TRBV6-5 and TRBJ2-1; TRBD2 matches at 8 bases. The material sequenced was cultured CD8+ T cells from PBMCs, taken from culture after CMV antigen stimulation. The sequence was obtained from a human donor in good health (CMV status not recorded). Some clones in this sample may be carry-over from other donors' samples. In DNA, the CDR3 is TGTGCCAGCAATAGGAGGGAGCGGGGGAATGAGCAGTTCTTC. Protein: CASNRRERGNEQFF.